This TCR beta chain is drawn from a study of early stage breast cancer tumors. On the study more broadly: About 70% of the 16 invasive tumors were ER+, PR+ and HER2-.

TCRdb keeps only in-frame clones here, not all; method: immunoSEQ multiplex PCR. This table has roughly 40,000 clones, about three quarters appearing once. The TCR comes from a person between 50 and 60 years old with breast cancer. Sequencing input: blood.

The CDR3, as DNA: TGTGCCAGCAGAACCGGGACAGAAGACACTGAAGCTTTCTTT. Its translation: CASRTGTEDTEAFF. This chain links TRBV2 with TRBJ1-1; 7 bases match TRBD1. The CDR3 extends over 14 amino acids. Germline CDR1 SNHLY, CDR2 FYNNEI. V lost 6 bases, J lost 3 bases, and 7 bases stayed unmatched.